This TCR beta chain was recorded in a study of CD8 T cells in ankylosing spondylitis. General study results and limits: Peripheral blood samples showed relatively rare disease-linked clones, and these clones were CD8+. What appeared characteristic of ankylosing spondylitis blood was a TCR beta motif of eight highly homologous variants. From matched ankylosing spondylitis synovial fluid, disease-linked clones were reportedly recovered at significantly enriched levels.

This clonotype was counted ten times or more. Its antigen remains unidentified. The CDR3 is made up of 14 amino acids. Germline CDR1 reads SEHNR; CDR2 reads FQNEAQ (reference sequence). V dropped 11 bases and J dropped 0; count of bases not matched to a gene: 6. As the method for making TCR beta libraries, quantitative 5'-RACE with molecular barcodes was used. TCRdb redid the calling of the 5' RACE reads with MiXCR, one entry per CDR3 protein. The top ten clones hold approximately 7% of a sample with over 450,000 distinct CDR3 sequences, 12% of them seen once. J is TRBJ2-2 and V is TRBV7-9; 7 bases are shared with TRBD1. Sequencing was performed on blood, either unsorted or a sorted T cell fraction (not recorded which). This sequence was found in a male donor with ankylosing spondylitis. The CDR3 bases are TGTGCCCGCACTGGGACAGCGAACACCGGGGAGCTGTTTTTT. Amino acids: CARTGTANTGELFF.